Shown below are 10 T cell receptor beta chains from a single sample sequenced in a study of blood T cells in healthy people across ages. A second about 7 to 11 cycle PCR used barcoded and J-beta primers. From the 5' RACE reads, TCRdb called clonotypes with MiXCR, one entry per CDR3 protein. The sample holds some 860,000 distinct CDR3 sequences, 56% seen once. The sample taken for sequencing was blood. The source is a man between 35 and 55 years old in good health.

The chain is built from TRBV6-2 or TRBV6-3 and TRBJ1-1; D unresolved. The CDR3 has 13 residues. Germline V lookup: CDR1 MNHEY, CDR2 SVGEGT. The ends were cut back, 5 bases at V and 5 bases at J, with 12 bases in the middle. The CDR3 is CASSITRRTEAFF. CDR3 sequence (DNA): TGTGCCAGCAGTATCACGCGGCGGACTGAAGCTTTCTTT.

The chain recombines TRBV5-8 with TRBJ1-1; TRBD1 is a possible D gene (6 bases). Trimming took 1 base from V and 3 from J, leaving 7 bases between them. This CDR3 region has 13 residues. The germline CDR1 and CDR2 sequences are SGHTS and YDEGEE. The CDR3 DNA reads as TGTGCCAGCAGCTTGCGACAGGACACTGAAGCTTTCTTT. The encoded protein is CASSLRQDTEAFF.

The gene calls are TRBV30 and TRBJ1-4, with 11 bases identical to TRBD1. V lost 5 bases and J lost 8; bases outside the gene matches: 7. Germline CDR1 GTSNPN, CDR2 SVGIG (reference sequence). The CDR3 loop spans 14 amino acids. The CDR3 is CAWHRDRGYEKLFF. DNA for the CDR3: TGTGCCTGGCACCGGGACAGGGGGTACGAAAAACTGTTTTTT.

This clonotype was detected only a few times. The V gene is TRBV3-1, the J gene TRBJ2-7; TRBD2 matches 10 bases. V dropped 1 base and J dropped 3; count of bases not matched to a gene: 6. The CDR3 runs 16 residues. Germline CDR1 LGHDT, CDR2 YNNKEL (reference sequence). The CDR3 bases are TGTGCCAGCAGCCAAGGAATACTAGCGGGAAGCTACGAGCAGTACTTC. It codes for CASSQGILAGSYEQYF.

This chain links TRBV7-2 with TRBJ1-4, with TRBD1 matching over 9 bases. V lost 5 bases and J lost 5; bases outside the gene matches: 6. This CDR3 comprises 15 residues. Germline assignment: CDR1 SGHTA and CDR2 FQGNSA. CDR3 DNA: TGTGCCAGCAGCGCGACCGGGACAGGGAATGAAAAACTGTTTTTT. It codes for CASSATGTGNEKLFF.

The V call is TRBV12-3 or TRBV12-4, the J call TRBJ2-5; D may match TRBD1 or TRBD2 (5 bases each). This CDR3 has 16 amino acids. V lost 0 bases and J lost 5, with 16 bases in between. The CDR3 DNA follows: TGTGCCAGCAGTTTAGCGCTAATGGGAGACAGCGAGACCCAGTACTTC. Its protein product is CASSLALMGDSETQYF.

The table lists this clonotype with a few counts. The chain has TRBV20-1 and TRBJ2-4; TRBD2 is a possible D gene (6 bases). The DNA end lines up better with TRBJ2-5; the J call may be wrong. CDR1 and CDR2 (germline): DFQATT, SNEGSKA (reference sequence). The CDR3 totals 17 residues. CDR3 sequence reads: CSALQRSTRTGQETQYF. CDR3 coding DNA: TGCAGTGCCCTACAAAGATCGACTAGGACGGGACAAGAGACCCAGTACTTC.

The chain has TRBV21-1 and TRBJ1-2. TRBV21-1 is a pseudogene. This CDR3 comprises 18 residues. The CDR3 is CASSKAWGRSAGTHGYTF. CDR3 bases: TGTGCCAGCAGCAAAGCATGGGGGAGAAGTGCAGGGACCCATGGCTACACCTTC.

A few counts support this clonotype. J is TRBJ2-1 and V is TRBV14; D gene ambiguous. Germline V CDR1 and CDR2: SGHDN, FVKESK. Trimming cost V 3 bases and J 5 bases, with 5 bases left between them. This CDR3 has 12 amino acids. This chain's CDR3 is CASSHQDNEQFF. The DNA for the CDR3 is TGTGCCAGCAGCCACCAAGACAATGAGCAGTTCTTC.

The genes are TRBV28 and TRBJ2-5, with D perhaps TRBD2 (6 bases). The CDR3 consists of 16 residues. Germline CDR1 MDHEN, CDR2 SYDVKM. V lost 1 base and J 3 bases, leaving 15 bases between the germline ends. The CDR3 reads CASSLYRGYLEETQYF. Here the CDR3 DNA reads TGTGCCAGCAGTTTATATCGGGGGTACCTAGAAGAGACCCAGTACTTC.